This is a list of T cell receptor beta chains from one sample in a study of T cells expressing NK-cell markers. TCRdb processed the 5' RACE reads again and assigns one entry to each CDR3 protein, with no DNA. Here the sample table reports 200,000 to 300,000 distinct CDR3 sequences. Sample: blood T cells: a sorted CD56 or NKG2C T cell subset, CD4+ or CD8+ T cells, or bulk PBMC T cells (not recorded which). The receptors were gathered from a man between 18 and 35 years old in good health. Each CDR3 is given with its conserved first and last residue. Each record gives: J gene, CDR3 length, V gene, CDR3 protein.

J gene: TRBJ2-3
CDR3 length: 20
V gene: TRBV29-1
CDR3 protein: CSVDHRGVSNVNRVGDTQYF

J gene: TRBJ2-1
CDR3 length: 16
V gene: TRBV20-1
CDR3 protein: CSARRGPPLSYNEQFF

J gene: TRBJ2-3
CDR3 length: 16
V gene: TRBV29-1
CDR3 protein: CSVESAGRINTDTQYF

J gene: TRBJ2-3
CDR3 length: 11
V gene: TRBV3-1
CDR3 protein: CASGRLDTQYF

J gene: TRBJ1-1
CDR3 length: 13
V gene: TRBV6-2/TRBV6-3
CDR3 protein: CASRYVPASEAFF

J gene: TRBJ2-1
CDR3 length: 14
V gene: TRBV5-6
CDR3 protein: CASSRGPNHYEQFF

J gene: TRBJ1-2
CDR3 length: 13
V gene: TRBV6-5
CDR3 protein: CASSYPTGTNYTF

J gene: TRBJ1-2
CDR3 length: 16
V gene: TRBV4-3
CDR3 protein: CASSPQNRGLTDGYTF

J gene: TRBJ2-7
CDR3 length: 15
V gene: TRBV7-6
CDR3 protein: CASSLNRDSTYEQYF

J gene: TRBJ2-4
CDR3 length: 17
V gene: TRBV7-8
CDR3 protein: CASSFGRGLRAKNIQYF

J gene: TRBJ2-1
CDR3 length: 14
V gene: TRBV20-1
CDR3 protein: CSARFSGVGNEQFF

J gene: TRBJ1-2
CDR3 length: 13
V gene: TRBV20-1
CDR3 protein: CSARDTVGSGYTF

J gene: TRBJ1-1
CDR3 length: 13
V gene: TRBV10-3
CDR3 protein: CAIRRGPNTEAFF

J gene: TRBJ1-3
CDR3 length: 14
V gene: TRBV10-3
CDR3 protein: CATVNGTTGNTIYF

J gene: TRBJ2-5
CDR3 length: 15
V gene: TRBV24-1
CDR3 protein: CATSDARGLQETQYF

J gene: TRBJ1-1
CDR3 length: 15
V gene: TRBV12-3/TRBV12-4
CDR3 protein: CASRIGVTLNTEAFF

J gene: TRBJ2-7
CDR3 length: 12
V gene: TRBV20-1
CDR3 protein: CSGGTLAYEQYF

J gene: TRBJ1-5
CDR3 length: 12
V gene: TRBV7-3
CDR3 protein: CASSSDNQPQHF

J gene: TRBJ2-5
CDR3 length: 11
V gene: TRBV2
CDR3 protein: CASDSLKTQYF

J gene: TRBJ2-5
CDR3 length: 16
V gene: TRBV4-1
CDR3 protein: CASSHDLSTGHWGQYF

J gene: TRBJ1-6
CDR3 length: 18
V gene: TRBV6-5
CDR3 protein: CASSLTRPKSSYNSPLHF

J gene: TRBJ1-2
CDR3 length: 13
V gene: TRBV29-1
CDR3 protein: CSVKGQEIYGYTF

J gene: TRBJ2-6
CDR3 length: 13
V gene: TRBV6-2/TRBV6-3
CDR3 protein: CATLTSGANVLTF

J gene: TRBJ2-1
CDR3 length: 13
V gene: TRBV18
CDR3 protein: CASSPQLRNEQFF

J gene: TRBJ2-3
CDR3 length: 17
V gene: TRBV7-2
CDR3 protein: CASSSQERFLGTDTQYF

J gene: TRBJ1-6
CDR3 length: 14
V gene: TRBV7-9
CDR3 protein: CASSLVQGGSPLHF

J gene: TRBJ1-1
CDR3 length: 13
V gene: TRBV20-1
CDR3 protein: CSAPGGRSTEAFF

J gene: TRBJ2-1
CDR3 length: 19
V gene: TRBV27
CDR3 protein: CASSTLTSGTPSSYNEQFF

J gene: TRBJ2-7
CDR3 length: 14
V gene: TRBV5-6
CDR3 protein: CASRPTDFPYEQYF

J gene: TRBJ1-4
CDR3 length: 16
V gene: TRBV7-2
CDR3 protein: CASSLASGTGGEKLFF

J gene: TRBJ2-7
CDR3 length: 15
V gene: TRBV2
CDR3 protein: CASRGGGGWAYEQYF

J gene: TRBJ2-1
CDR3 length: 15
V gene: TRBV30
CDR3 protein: CAWSIGSGSFLEQFF

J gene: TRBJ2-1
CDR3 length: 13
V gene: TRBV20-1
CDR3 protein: CSANPVAGVEQFF

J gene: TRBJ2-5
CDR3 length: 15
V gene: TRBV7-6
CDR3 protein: CASSLGFTGQETQYF

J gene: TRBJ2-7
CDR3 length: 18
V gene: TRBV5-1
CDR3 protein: CASSSTGQGFSVYYEQYF

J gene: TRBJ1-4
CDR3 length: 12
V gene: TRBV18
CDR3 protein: CASSPRKDWMFF

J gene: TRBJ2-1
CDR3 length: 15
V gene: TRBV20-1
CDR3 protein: CSAPRLGKNYNEQFF

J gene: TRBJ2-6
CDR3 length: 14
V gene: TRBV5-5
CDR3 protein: CASTDRAGANVLTF

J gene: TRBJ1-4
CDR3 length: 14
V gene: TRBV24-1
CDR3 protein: CATSTGATNEKLFF

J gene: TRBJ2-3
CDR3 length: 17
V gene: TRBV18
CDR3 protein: CASLLQVGSGSQDTQYF